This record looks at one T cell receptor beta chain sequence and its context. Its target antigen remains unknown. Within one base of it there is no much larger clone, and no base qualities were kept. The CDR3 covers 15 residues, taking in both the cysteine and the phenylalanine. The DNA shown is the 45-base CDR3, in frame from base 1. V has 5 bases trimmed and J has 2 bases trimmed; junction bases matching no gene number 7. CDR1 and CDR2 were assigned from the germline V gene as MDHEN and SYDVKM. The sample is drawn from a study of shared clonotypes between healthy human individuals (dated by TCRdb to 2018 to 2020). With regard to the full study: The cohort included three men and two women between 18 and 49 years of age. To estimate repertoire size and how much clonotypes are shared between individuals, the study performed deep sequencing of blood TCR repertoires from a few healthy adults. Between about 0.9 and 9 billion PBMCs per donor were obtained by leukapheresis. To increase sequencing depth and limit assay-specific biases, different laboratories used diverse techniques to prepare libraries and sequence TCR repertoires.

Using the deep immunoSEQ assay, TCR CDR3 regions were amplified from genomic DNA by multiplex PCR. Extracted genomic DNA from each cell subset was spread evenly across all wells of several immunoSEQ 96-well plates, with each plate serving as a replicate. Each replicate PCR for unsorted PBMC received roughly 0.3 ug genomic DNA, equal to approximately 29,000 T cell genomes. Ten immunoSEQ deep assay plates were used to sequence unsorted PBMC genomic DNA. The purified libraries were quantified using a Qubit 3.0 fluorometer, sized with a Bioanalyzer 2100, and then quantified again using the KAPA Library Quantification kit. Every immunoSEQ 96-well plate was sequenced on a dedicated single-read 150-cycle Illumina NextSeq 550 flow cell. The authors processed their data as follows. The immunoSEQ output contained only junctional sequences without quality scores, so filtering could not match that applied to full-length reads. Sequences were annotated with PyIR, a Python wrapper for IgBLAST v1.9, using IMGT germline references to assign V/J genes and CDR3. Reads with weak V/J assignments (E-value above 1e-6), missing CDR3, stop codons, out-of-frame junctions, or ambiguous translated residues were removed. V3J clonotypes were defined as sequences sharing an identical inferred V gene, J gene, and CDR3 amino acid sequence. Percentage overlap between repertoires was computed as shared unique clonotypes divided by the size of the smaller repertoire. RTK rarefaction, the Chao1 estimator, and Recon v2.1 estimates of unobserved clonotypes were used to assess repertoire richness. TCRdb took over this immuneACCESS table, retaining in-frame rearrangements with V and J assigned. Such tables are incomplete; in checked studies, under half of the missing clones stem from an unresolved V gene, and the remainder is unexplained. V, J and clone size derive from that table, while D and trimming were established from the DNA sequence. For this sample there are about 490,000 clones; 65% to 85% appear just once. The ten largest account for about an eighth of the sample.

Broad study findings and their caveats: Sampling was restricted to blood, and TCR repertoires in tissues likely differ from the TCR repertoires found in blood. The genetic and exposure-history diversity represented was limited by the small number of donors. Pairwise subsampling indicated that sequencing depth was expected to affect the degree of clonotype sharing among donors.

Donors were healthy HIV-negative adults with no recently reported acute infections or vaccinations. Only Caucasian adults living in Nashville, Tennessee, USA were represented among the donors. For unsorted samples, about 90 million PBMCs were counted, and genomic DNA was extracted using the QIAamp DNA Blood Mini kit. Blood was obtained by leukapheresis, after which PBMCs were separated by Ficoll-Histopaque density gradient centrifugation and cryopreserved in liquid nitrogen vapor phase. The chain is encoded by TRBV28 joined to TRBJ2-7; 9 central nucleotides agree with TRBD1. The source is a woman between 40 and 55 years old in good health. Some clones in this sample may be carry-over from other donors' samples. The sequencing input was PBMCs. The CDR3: CASSETGGAPYEQYF. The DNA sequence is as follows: TGTGCCAGCAGTGAAACAGGGGGCGCGCCCTACGAGCAGTACTTC.